Below are 16 T cell receptor beta chains sequenced from a single sample in a study of blood T cell repertoires in COVID-19. The repertoire was sequenced with immunoSEQ multiplex PCR; TCRdb's copy has only in-frame clones and lacks some. Counted here are 230,000 or so clones, roughly nine tenths occurring once; the ten biggest clones make up 1.9%. Sequenced sample: peripheral blood. The origin of the receptors is a man aged 40-49 years with active or convalescent COVID-19.

The V call is TRBV7-9, the J call TRBJ2-1; 7 bases map to TRBD1. Germline lookup yields CDR1 SEHNR and CDR2 FQNEAQ (reference sequence). V dropped 3 bases and J dropped 5; count of bases not matched to a gene: 7. The CDR3 totals 15 residues. The DNA of the CDR3 is TGTGCCAGCAGCTTGAGACAGGGTGACCACAATGAGCAGTTCTTC. Amino acid sequence: CASSLRQGDHNEQFF.

V and J are TRBV3-1 (or the pseudogene TRBV3-2) and TRBJ2-6, with D maybe TRBD2 (6 bases). V lost 0 bases and J 2 bases, leaving 14 bases between the germline ends. The CDR3 loop spans 18 amino acids. From germline, CDR1 is LGHDT and CDR2 YNNKEL (reference sequence). DNA for the CDR3: TGTGCCAGCAGCCAAGATCTACGGGAGTCCACTGGGGCCAACGTCCTGACTTTC. This encodes CASSQDLRESTGANVLTF.

The chain uses TRBV2 and TRBJ1-4; weak D call: TRBD1 (5 bases). The germline CDR1 and CDR2 sequences are SNHLY and FYNNEI. With 6 bases removed from V and 5 bases from J, the gap between germline ends came to 13 bases. This CDR3 contains 14 residues. The CDR3 region is CASRPHGGNEKLFF. The CDR3 coding sequence is TGTGCCAGCAGACCTCACGGGGGAAATGAAAAACTGTTTTTT.

This clone was detected only once. The chain uses TRBV18 and TRBJ1-1; D is possibly TRBD1 (5 bases). Germline lookup yields CDR1 KGHSH and CDR2 LQKENI. The CDR3 is 14 amino acids. V was pared by 3 bases and J by 4 bases, with 12 bases between. This chain's CDR3 is CASSPLERGTEAFF. The CDR3 DNA sequence: TGTGCCAGCTCACCTCTAGAAAGGGGCACTGAAGCTTTCTTT.

The rearrangement joins TRBV7-3 to TRBJ2-7; D remains unclear. Trimming removed 4 bases at V and 3 bases at J, with 7 bases between. The CDR3 length is 12 residues. The germline V gene has CDR1 SGHTA and CDR2 FQGTGA. This CDR3 reads CASSSTGYEQYF. The DNA for the CDR3 is TGTGCCAGCAGCTCCACGGGCTACGAGCAGTACTTC.

This chain uses TRBV2 with TRBJ1-1; D is uncertain. The CDR3 extends over 14 amino acids. Per the germline V gene, CDR1 is SNHLY and CDR2 is FYNNEI. V lost 8 bases and J lost 1, with 14 bases in between. This CDR3 reads CASDGRHRNTEAFF. The CDR3 DNA reads as TGTGCCAGCGACGGGAGACATCGGAACACTGAAGCTTTCTTT.

This rearrangement joins TRBV19 to TRBJ2-3; a possible D gene is TRBD2 (5 bases). The CDR3 runs to 15 residues. Germline values: CDR1 LNHDA, CDR2 SQIVND (reference sequence). Trimming took 2 bases from V and 2 from J, leaving 11 bases between them. The CDR3 DNA is TGTGCCAGTAGTATATTCGGGGTCTCCACAGATACGCAGTATTTT. Protein product: CASSIFGVSTDTQYF.

This clone appeared once. The chain has TRBV2 and TRBJ2-3, with TRBD2 as a possible D gene (6 bases). This CDR3 is 18 amino acids long. Germline V gives CDR1 SNHLY, CDR2 FYNNEI. Trimming cost V 0 bases and J 4 bases, with 20 bases left between them. The CDR3, as DNA: TGTGCCAGCAGTGAAGCGATCTTGGGCTGGAGGGGATCAGATACGCAGTATTTT. This translates into CASSEAILGWRGSDTQYF.

In DNA form, the CDR3 reads TGTGCCAGCAGCGCAGGGAGCGGGGGGATCCAAGAGACCCAGTACTTC. This sequence encodes CASSAGSGGIQETQYF. The chain joins TRBV7-9 to TRBJ2-5, with 9 positions matching TRBD2. After removal of 5 bases from V and 1 base from J, the junction contained 8 bases not matched to a gene. This CDR3 has 16 amino acids. Germline V CDR1 and CDR2: SEHNR, FQNEAQ (reference sequence). The full variable domain, rest sourced from reference TRBV7-9 and TRBJ2-5, is DTGVSQNPRHKITKRGQNVTFRCDPISEHNRLYWYRQTLGQGPEFLTYFQNEAQLEKSRLLSDRFSAERPKGSFSTLEIQRTEQGDSAMYLCASSAGSGGIQETQYFGPGTRLLVL.

This chain connects TRBV6-1 to TRBJ1-6; TRBD1 matches at 7 bases. In germline, CDR1 is MNHNS, CDR2 SASEGT. J was trimmed by 10 bases and V by 7 bases; bases with no gene match: 13. The CDR3 consists of 15 residues. The DNA for the CDR3 is TGTGCCAGCATAGGAGGTGGTCAGGGGGGATCACCCCTCCACTTT. This encodes CASIGGGQGGSPLHF.

In this sample, this clone turned up a few times. The chain is built from TRBV11-2 and TRBJ1-1, with D possibly being TRBD1 (5 bases). CDR1 is SGHAT, CDR2 FQNNGV, per germline. This CDR3 is built from 14 residues. V was cut by 6 bases and J by 10 bases, with 21 bases left in between. CDR3 loop: CASRVQDSHDGAFF. The CDR3 DNA reads as TGTGCCAGCAGAGTACAGGATTCCCACGATGGAGCTTTCTTT.

This chain links TRBV9 with TRBJ2-7; weak D call: TRBD1 (6 bases). Germline V gene data show CDR1 as SGDLS and CDR2 as YYNGEE. The germline V and J ends were trimmed by 0 bases and 2 bases, with 9 bases remaining between them. The CDR3 runs 14 residues. The DNA of the CDR3 is TGTGCCAGCAGCGTAGAGCCAGGGGCCTACGAGCAGTACTTC. Encoded protein: CASSVEPGAYEQYF.

Only a few counts were recorded for this clone. In DNA, the CDR3 is TGTGCCAGCAGTCACCGACAGGGAGGCAATCAGCCCCAGCATTTT. It encodes CASSHRQGGNQPQHF. The chain links TRBV28 to TRBJ1-5, with 7 bases identical to TRBD1. V lost 5 bases and J lost 2; bases outside the gene matches: 6. The CDR3 runs to 15 residues. CDR1 is MDHEN and CDR2 is SYDVKM in the germline V gene.

This chain connects TRBV5-1 to TRBJ1-1; 8 nucleotides line up with TRBD1. The CDR3 has 15 residues. Germline V lookup: CDR1 SGHRS, CDR2 YFSETQ. With 4 bases clipped from V and 4 bases from J, the junction kept 9 bases outside the gene matches. CDR3 coding DNA: TGCGCCAGCAGCCTGCCGGACAGGGTGCCCACTGAAGCTTTCTTT. Its translation: CASSLPDRVPTEAFF. The complete variable domain, with remaining parts taken from reference TRBV5-1 and TRBJ1-1, reads KAGVTQTPRYLIKTRGQQVTLSCSPISGHRSVSWYQQTPGQGLQFLFEYFSETQRNKGNFPGRFSGRQFSNSRSEMNVSTLELGDSALYLCASSLPDRVPTEAFFGQGTRLTVV.

V is TRBV6-6 and J is TRBJ1-2, with 9 bases that match TRBD1. The CDR3 length is 14 residues. Germline trimming cut 6 bases from V and 2 bases from J; bases unmatched to any gene: 4. The germline V gene has CDR1 MNHNY and CDR2 SVGAGI (reference sequence). CDR3 residues: CASSPGQGNYGYTF. In DNA, the CDR3 is TGTGCCAGCAGCCCCGGACAGGGGAACTATGGCTACACCTTC.

The chain carries TRBV27 and TRBJ2-5; perhaps TRBD1 as D (5 bases). Germline V gene data show CDR1 as MNHEY and CDR2 as SMNVEV (reference sequence). The V and J ends lost 4 bases and 5 bases respectively, with 14 bases between them. This CDR3 contains 14 residues. The CDR3 nucleotides read TGTGCCAGCAGTTCAGCAGGGAATGGGGAGACCCAGTACTTC. Translated, it gives CASSSAGNGETQYF.